A selection of T cell receptor beta chains follows, all from one sample in a study of Tregs in tolerant kidney transplant recipients. Only in-frame clones appear in the TCRdb table, and some are missing; sequencing was by immunoSEQ multiplex PCR. The data show under 95,000 clones, with under 95% seen just once and about 0.3% held by the top ten. The input for sequencing was Tregs from blood, taken before the transplant. Every receptor here comes from a human donor who received a combined kidney and bone marrow transplant. Each CDR3 is given with its conserved first and last residue. A D gene is named only where the DNA matches it firmly. Clone size is not always given. Where it is, it says once, few, many or a class for expanded clones.

v_call: TRBV5-1
j_call: TRBJ1-1
clone_size: .
d_call: .
cdr3_nt: TGCGCCAGCAGCCCGACGGGGTTCAACACTGAAGCTTTCTTT
cdr3_aa: CASSPTGFNTEAFF

v_call: TRBV30
j_call: TRBJ2-3
clone_size: once
d_call: .
cdr3_nt: TGTGCCTGGAGTGCCACCCGGGTAGCCGATACGCAGTATTTT
cdr3_aa: CAWSATRVADTQYF

v_call: TRBV10-3
j_call: TRBJ2-1
clone_size: .
d_call: TRBD2
cdr3_nt: TGTGCCATCAGGGGACAGGGACTAGCGGGAGATGGTGAGCAGTTCTTC
cdr3_aa: CAIRGQGLAGDGEQFF

v_call: TRBV28
j_call: TRBJ2-7
clone_size: once
d_call: .
cdr3_nt: TGTGCCAGCAGTTCCCTTGGCACCACCTACGAGCAGTACTTC
cdr3_aa: CASSSLGTTYEQYF

v_call: TRBV28
j_call: TRBJ2-7
clone_size: .
d_call: TRBD2
cdr3_nt: TGTGCCAGCAGTTTCACCCACGGACTAGCGGGAGAAGGATACGAGCAGTACTTC
cdr3_aa: CASSFTHGLAGEGYEQYF

v_call: TRBV7-2
j_call: TRBJ2-7
clone_size: .
d_call: TRBD1
cdr3_nt: TGTGCCAGCAGCGGACAGGGGTCGGGCTCCTACGAGCAGTACTTC
cdr3_aa: CASSGQGSGSYEQYF

v_call: TRBV18
j_call: TRBJ1-1
clone_size: .
d_call: .
cdr3_nt: TGTGCCAGCTCACCAGAGGGGGGGCTGGGAATGAACACTGAAGCTTTCTTT
cdr3_aa: CASSPEGGLGMNTEAFF

v_call: TRBV6-9
j_call: TRBJ1-2
clone_size: .
d_call: .
cdr3_nt: TGTGCCAGCAGGGGGTTCGGGGGCTACACCTTC
cdr3_aa: CASRGFGGYTF

v_call: TRBV5-1
j_call: TRBJ2-1
clone_size: .
d_call: .
cdr3_nt: TGCGCCAGCAGCTTGTCAGGGCCAAATGAGCAGTTCTTC
cdr3_aa: CASSLSGPNEQFF

v_call: TRBV10-3
j_call: TRBJ2-7
clone_size: once
d_call: .
cdr3_nt: TGTGCCATCAGTGAGTCGGGGACATCTCCCTACGAGCAGTACTTC
cdr3_aa: CAISESGTSPYEQYF